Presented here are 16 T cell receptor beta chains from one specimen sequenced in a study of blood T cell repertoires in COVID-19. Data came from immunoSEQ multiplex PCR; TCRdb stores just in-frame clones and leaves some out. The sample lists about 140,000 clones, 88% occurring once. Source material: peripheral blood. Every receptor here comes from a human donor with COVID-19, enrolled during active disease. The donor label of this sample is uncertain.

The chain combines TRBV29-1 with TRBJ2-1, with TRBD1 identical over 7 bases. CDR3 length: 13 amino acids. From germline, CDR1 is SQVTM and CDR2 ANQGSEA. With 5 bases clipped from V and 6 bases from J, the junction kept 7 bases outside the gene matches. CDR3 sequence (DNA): TGCAGCGTTCGGACAGGTGGGAGCAATGAGCAGTTCTTC. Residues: CSVRTGGSNEQFF.

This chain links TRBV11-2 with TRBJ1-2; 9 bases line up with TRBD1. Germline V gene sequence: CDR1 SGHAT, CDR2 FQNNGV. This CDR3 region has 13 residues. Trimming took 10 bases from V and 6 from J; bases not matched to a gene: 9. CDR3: CATRDRVGHGYTF. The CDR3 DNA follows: TGTGCCACCCGGGACAGGGTTGGGCATGGCTACACCTTC.

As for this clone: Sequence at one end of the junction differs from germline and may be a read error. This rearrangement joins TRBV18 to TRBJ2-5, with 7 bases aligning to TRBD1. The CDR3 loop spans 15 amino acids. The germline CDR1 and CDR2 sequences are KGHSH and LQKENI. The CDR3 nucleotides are TGTGCCAGCTCCCCACCCCAGGGGGTGGACGAGACCCAGTACTTC. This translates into CASSPPQGVDETQYF.

The CDR3 protein is CASSQAQDSANPYEQYF. DNA of the CDR3: TGTGCCAGCAGCCAAGCCCAAGACAGTGCCAATCCCTACGAGCAGTACTTC. The chain employs TRBV3-1 (or the pseudogene TRBV3-2) and TRBJ2-7, with D perhaps TRBD1 (5 bases). The CDR3 is 17 residues long. V was cut by 1 base and J by 2 bases, with 18 bases left in between. CDR1 and CDR2 from the germline V gene are LGHDT and YNNKEL (reference sequence).

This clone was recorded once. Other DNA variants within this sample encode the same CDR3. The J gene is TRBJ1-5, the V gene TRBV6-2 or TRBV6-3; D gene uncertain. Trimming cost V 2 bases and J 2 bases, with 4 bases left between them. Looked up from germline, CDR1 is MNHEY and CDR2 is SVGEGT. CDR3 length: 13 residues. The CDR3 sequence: CASSYGRNQPQHF. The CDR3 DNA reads TGTGCCAGCAGTTACGGGCGCAATCAGCCCCAGCATTTT.

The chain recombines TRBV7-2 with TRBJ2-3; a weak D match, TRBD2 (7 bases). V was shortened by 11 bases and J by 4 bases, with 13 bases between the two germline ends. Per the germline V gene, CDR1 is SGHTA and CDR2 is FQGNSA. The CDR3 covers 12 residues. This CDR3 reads CAGGAEPDTQYF. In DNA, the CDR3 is TGTGCCGGGGGGGCGGAACCAGATACGCAGTATTTT. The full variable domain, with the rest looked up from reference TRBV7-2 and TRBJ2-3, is GAGVSQSPSNKVTEKGKDVELRCDPISGHTALYWYRQSLGQGLEFLIYFQGNSAPDKSGLPSDRFSAERTGGSVSTLTIQRTQQEDSAVYLCAGGAEPDTQYFGPGTRLTVL.

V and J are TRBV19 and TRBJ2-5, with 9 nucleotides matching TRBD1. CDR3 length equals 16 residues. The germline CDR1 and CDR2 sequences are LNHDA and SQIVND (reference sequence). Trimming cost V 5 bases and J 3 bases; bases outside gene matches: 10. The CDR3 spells CASSPDRGGRKETQYF. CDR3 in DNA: TGTGCCAGTAGTCCGGACAGGGGAGGCCGCAAAGAGACCCAGTACTTC.

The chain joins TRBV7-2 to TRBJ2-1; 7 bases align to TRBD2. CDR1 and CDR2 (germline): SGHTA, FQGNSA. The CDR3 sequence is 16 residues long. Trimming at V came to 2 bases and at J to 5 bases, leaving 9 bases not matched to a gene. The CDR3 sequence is CASSLWSGSGDNEQFF. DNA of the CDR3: TGTGCCAGCAGCTTATGGTCCGGGAGCGGGGACAATGAGCAGTTCTTC.

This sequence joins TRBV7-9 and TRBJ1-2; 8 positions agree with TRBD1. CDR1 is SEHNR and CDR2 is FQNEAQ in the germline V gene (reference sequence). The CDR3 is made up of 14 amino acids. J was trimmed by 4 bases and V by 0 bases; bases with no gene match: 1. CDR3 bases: TGTGCCAGCAGCTTAGCGCAGGGGGCCTATGGCTACACCTTC. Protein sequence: CASSLAQGAYGYTF.

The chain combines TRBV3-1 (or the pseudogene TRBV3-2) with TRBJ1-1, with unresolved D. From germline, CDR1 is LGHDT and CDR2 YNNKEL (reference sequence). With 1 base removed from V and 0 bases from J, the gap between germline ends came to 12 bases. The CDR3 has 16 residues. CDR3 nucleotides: TGTGCCAGCAGCCAAGCGTCTGGAGATCTGAACACTGAAGCTTTCTTT. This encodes CASSQASGDLNTEAFF.

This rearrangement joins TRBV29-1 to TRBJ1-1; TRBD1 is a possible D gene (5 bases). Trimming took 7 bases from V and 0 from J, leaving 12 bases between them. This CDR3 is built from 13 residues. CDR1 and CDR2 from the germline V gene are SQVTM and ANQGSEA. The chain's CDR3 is CSAQGSMNTEAFF. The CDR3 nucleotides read TGCAGCGCCCAGGGATCGATGAACACTGAAGCTTTCTTT.

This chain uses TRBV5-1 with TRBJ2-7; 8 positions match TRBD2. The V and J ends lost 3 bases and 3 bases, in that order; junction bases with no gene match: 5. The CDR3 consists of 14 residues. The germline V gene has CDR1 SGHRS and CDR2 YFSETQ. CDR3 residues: CASSSAGLGYEQYF. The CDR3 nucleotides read TGCGCCAGCAGCTCGGCGGGACTAGGCTACGAGCAGTACTTC. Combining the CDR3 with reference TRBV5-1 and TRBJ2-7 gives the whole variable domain KAGVTQTPRYLIKTRGQQVTLSCSPISGHRSVSWYQQTPGQGLQFLFEYFSETQRNKGNFPGRFSGRQFSNSRSEMNVSTLELGDSALYLCASSSAGLGYEQYFGPGTRLTVT.

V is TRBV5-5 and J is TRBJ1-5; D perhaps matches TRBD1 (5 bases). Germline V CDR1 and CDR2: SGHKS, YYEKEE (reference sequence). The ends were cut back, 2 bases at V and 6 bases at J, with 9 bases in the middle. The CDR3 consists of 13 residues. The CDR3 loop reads CASSFDGGQPQHF. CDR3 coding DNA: TGTGCCAGCAGCTTCGACGGGGGTCAGCCCCAGCATTTT.

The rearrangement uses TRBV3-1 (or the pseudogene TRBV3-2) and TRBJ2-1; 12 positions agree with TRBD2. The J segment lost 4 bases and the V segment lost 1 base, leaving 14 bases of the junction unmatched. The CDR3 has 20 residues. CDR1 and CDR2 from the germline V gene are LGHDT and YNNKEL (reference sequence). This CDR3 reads CASSQVKNRLAGVGYNEQFF. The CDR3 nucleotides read TGTGCCAGCAGCCAAGTCAAAAATAGACTAGCGGGGGTTGGGTACAATGAGCAGTTCTTC.

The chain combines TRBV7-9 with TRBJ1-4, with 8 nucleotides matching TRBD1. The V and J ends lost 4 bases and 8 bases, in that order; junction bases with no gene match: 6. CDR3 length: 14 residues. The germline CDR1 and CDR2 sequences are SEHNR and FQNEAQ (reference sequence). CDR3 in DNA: TGTGCCAGCAGCTCGGGACAGGCCTCAGAAAAACTGTTTTTT. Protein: CASSSGQASEKLFF.

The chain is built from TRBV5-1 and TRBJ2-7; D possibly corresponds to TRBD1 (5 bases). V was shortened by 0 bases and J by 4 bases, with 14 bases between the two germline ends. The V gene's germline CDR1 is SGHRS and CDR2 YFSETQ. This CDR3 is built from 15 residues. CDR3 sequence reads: CASSLDGAGWYEQYF. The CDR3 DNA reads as TGCGCCAGCAGCTTGGATGGGGCAGGGTGGTACGAGCAGTACTTC.